The 13 T cell receptor beta chains presented below share a single source sample, sequenced in a study of regulatory T cells in long-lasting Graves disease. Time point defined: newly diagnosed GD, antithyroid drugs for less than 3 months. Scientists built the TCR library using RNA that was extracted from PBMCs. TCR beta libraries were built with iRepertoire HTBI primers and Arm-PCR of CDR3 regions. Using its own MiXCR run on the multiplex PCR reads, TCRdb lists one record per CDR3 protein. The data hold approximately 300,000 distinct CDR3 sequences, with 15% to 20% observed a single time. The material was peripheral blood mononuclear cells (PBMCs), obtained at new diagnosis, from a patient treated with antithyroid drugs. The receptors derive from a female donor with Graves disease.

This clonotype has only one observation. This sequence joins TRBV11-3 and TRBJ2-2; D not certain. This CDR3 has 14 residues. The V end was cut by 1 base, the J end by 5 bases, with 8 bases between. In germline, CDR1 is SGHNT, CDR2 YENEEA. As DNA, the CDR3 is TGTGCCAGCAGCTTAGGCCCGACAACCGGGGAGCTGTTTTTT. Its protein product is CASSLGPTTGELFF.

This clonotype has at least ten counts. The chain recombines TRBV6-1 with TRBJ2-3; 9 positions match TRBD1. Germline values: CDR1 MNHNS, CDR2 SASEGT. The CDR3 has 14 residues. Trimming removed 5 bases from V and 9 bases from J; junction bases left unmatched: 9. As DNA, the CDR3 is TGTGCCAGCAGTAAAACGGGACAGGGCGGAACGCAGTATTTT. This translates into CASSKTGQGGTQYF.

This clonotype turned up a few times. The chain employs TRBV7-9 and TRBJ1-3; 7 nucleotides line up with TRBD1. J gave up 0 bases and V 4 bases, and 9 bases lay outside the gene matches. There are 17 residues in the CDR3. The V gene's germline CDR1 is SEHNR and CDR2 FQNEAQ (reference sequence). The CDR3 spells CASSSLYRGDSGNTIYF. The CDR3, as DNA: TGTGCCAGCAGCTCGCTGTACAGGGGCGACTCTGGAAACACCATATATTTT.

This clonotype was recorded at least ten times. V gene TRBV29-1 combines with J gene TRBJ2-3; either TRBD1 or TRBD2 may fit D (5 bases each). CDR3 length equals 12 residues. The V gene's germline CDR1 is SQVTM and CDR2 ANQGSEA. Trimming left V 1 base short and J 3 bases short, with 5 bases between. DNA for the CDR3: TGCAGCGTTGAAGGGGGGACAGATACGCAGTATTTT. As protein: CSVEGGTDTQYF.

The chain couples TRBV29-1 to TRBJ1-2; D gene unclear. With 7 bases removed from V and 0 bases from J, the gap between germline ends came to 24 bases. Germline V CDR1 and CDR2: SQVTM, ANQGSEA. There are 17 residues in the CDR3. CDR3 sequence: CSDNRDLRARTNYGYTF. The CDR3 nucleotides read TGCAGCGACAACAGAGATTTACGGGCTCGGACTAACTATGGCTACACCTTC.

The chain joins TRBV5-5 to TRBJ1-3, with 10 bases matching TRBD1. After removal of 4 bases from V and 4 bases from J, the junction contained 5 bases not matched to a gene. Germline V lookup: CDR1 SGHKS, CDR2 YYEKEE (reference sequence). This CDR3 is built from 15 residues. The CDR3 sequence is CASSPGQGIGNTIYF. CDR3 bases: TGTGCCAGCAGCCCGGGACAGGGGATCGGAAACACCATATATTTT.

The V gene is TRBV7-8, the J gene TRBJ2-7, with D perhaps matching TRBD2 (6 bases). V lost 1 base to trimming and J lost 6 bases, with 13 bases between them. CDR3 length: 14 amino acids. CDR1 SGHVS and CDR2 FQNEAQ come from the germline V gene. In nucleotides, the CDR3 is TGTGCCAGCAGCTTAGGTATTCTAGCGTTCGAGCAGTACTTC. The encoded protein is CASSLGILAFEQYF.

This clonotype was recorded many times. This rearrangement joins TRBV10-3 to TRBJ2-6; 8 bases match TRBD1. V lost 11 bases, J lost 1 base, and 10 bases stayed unmatched. Germline V gene lookup returns CDR1 ENHRY and CDR2 SYGVKD. The length of the CDR3 is 16 residues. CDR3: CAAQDRVGSGANVLTF. CDR3 DNA sequence: TGTGCCGCACAGGACAGGGTAGGGTCTGGGGCCAACGTCCTGACTTTC.

This clonotype was counted between two and nine times. The rearrangement uses TRBV19 and TRBJ2-4, with 10 bases fitting TRBD2. Germline V gives CDR1 LNHDA, CDR2 SQIVND (reference sequence). The CDR3 loop spans 16 amino acids. V lost 3 bases, J lost 5 bases, and 7 bases stayed unmatched. CDR3 residues: CASSMWLAGEENIQYF. The DNA for the CDR3 is TGTGCCAGTAGTATGTGGCTAGCGGGAGAGGAAAACATTCAGTACTTC.

Ten or more counts support this clonotype. The rearrangement uses TRBV5-1 and TRBJ2-5; 7 positions agree with TRBD1. The length of the CDR3 is 15 residues. V was pared by 0 bases and J by 2 bases, with 4 bases of the junction left unmatched. Germline-derived CDR1 and CDR2 are SGHRS and YFSETQ. The CDR3 region has the DNA TGCGCCAGCAGCTTGGCCACAGGGGAACAAGAGACCCAGTACTTC. Protein: CASSLATGEQETQYF.

This clonotype was counted ten times or more. CDR3 residues: CASGRPGRVTEAFF. The CDR3, as DNA: TGTGCTAGTGGTCGGCCCGGCAGAGTCACTGAAGCTTTCTTT. The rearrangement uses TRBV12-5 and TRBJ1-1; no firm D call. This CDR3 contains 14 residues. The V gene lost 5 bases and the J gene lost 4 bases, with 14 bases spanning the gap. The germline CDR1 and CDR2 sequences are LGHNT and FRNRAP.

This clonotype was counted ten times or more. V usage is TRBV6-1 and J usage is TRBJ1-5, with 9 bases identical to TRBD1. The ends lost 1 base at V and 7 bases at J; junction bases unmatched: 11. The CDR3 is 17 amino acids. Germline CDR1 and CDR2: MNHNS and SASEGT. The CDR3 coding sequence is TGTGCCAGCAGTGAAGGTTTTGGGACAGGGACGAGACAGCCCCAGCATTTT. Translation gives CASSEGFGTGTRQPQHF.

The J gene is TRBJ1-2, the V gene TRBV5-5; D remains unclear. The CDR3 runs to 13 residues. Germline V gene data show CDR1 as SGHKS and CDR2 as YYEKEE (reference sequence). V dropped 4 bases and J dropped 7 bases, with 14 bases sitting between them. This CDR3 reads CASSPELVLGYTF. Written as DNA, the CDR3 is TGTGCCAGCAGCCCGGAGTTGGTCCTTGGCTACACCTTC.